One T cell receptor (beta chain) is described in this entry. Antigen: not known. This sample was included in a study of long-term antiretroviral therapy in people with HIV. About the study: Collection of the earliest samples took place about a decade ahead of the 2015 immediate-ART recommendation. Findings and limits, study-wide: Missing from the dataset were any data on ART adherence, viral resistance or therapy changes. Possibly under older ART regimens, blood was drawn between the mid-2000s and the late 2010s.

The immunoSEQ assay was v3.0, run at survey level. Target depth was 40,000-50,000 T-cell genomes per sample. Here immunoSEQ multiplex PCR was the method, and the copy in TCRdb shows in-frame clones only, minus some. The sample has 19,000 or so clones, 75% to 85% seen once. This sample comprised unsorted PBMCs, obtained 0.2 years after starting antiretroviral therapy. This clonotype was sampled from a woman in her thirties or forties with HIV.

The chain's CDR3 is CASSLGHFPDTQYF. The CDR3 DNA follows: TGTGCCAGCAGCTTAGGCCATTTCCCAGATACGCAGTATTTT. The chain carries TRBV11-3 and TRBJ2-3; D remains ambiguous. Deletions cut 1 base from V and 4 bases from J, with 9 bases between. Germline V lookup: CDR1 SGHNT, CDR2 YENEEA. The CDR3 totals 14 residues.